This T cell receptor (beta chain) was profiled in a study of OX40 agonist ivuxolimab in advanced cancers. Across the whole study: Past anti-PD-1, anti-PD-L1 or anti-CTLA-4 therapy was accepted, and 30% to 45% had received some. Points from the study as a whole: The study observed clonal expansion of CD4+ and CD8+ blood T cells by week 6 at 0.1 to 3.0 mg/kg.

CDR1 MGHRA and CDR2 YSYEKL come from the germline V gene. V lost 0 bases and J lost 8, with 4 bases in between. The CDR3 has 11 amino acids. As regards this clone: Its antigen is not known.

The data were produced by immunoSEQ multiplex PCR, yet TCRdb's version contains in-frame clones alone and is incomplete. This sample has around 46,000 clones, with around 77% found just once. This receptor was identified in an adult with an advanced solid tumor such as melanoma, head and neck, liver or kidney cancer. This chain joins TRBV4-1 and TRBJ2-5; no definite D call. The sequencing here drew on CD4+ or CD8+ T cells sorted from blood, taken in a trial of the OX40 agonist ivuxolimab. CDR3 amino acids: CASSQDLTQYF. CDR3 sequence (DNA): TGCGCCAGCAGCCAAGACTTAACCCAGTACTTC.